This T cell receptor (beta chain) was profiled in a study of T cells in Graves' hyperthyroidism and ophthalmopathy. Study results and caveats: The model forecast ophthalmopathy, anticipating it by a median approximately 6 months before onset. The blood repertoire included most of the expanded thyroid clonotypes above 0.001.

There were TCR beta CDR3 regions amplified from RNA transcripts. A set of HTBI primers served as the primers for a first-round RT-PCR of the TCR CDR3. TCRdb redid the calling of the multiplex PCR reads with MiXCR, one entry per CDR3 protein. The repertoire holds 390,000 or so distinct CDR3 sequences, with around 15% as singletons. This clonotype was counted ten times or more. No antigen is known for it. Per the germline V gene, CDR1 is ENHRY and CDR2 is SYGVKD. The CDR3 length is 13 residues. The V and J ends lost 8 bases and 1 base respectively, with 11 bases between them. PBMCs were obtained from roughly 10 ml fresh peripheral blood.

This chain links TRBV10-3 with TRBJ1-1; weak D call: TRBD1 (5 bases). This TCR came from a man aged 18 to 30 with Graves' ophthalmopathy. The sequencing input was blood. For the CDR3, the DNA is TGTGCCATCTCCCGCAGGGAGAACACTGAAGCTTTCTTT. This codes for CAISRRENTEAFF.